This T cell receptor beta chain was sequenced during a study of blood T cell repertoires in COVID-19. At the level of the study: The United States, Italy and Spain provided the acute and convalescent COVID-19 samples.

CDR3 length equals 16 residues. Losses at the gene ends were 3 bases for V and 4 bases for J; bases not matched to a gene: 9. Germline V gives CDR1 SGDLS, CDR2 YYNGEE. Measured with immunoSEQ multiplex PCR; TCRdb has only the in-frame clones, and not every one. The sample carries approximately 240,000 clones, 70% to 90% recorded once. This clone was seen a single time. This chain joins TRBV9 and TRBJ1-3; 8 positions match TRBD1. Sequencing used PBMCs or T cells enriched from blood (not recorded which). The clonotype originates from a woman aged 45-59 years in a cohort exposed to, infected with or recovered from COVID-19 (not recorded which). The CDR3 DNA reads as TGTGCCAGCAGCGGCTCCCAGGGGGCGCGGGGAAACACCATATATTTT. Translation: CASSGSQGARGNTIYF.